This T cell receptor beta chain was found in a study of T cells after yellow fever vaccination. Study context: For low cell numbers, libraries were made with SMART-Seq v4 Ultra Low Input.

Universal primer sites and UMIs were introduced during 5'RACE template-switching synthesis of TCR cDNA. In TCRdb, the 5' RACE reads were re-called with MiXCR into one record per CDR3 protein. The table shows approximately 550,000 distinct CDR3 sequences, with roughly 19% occurring only once. Germline values: CDR1 SGHTA, CDR2 FQGNSA. The V end lost 3 bases, the J end lost 7 bases, and 13 bases lay between the germline ends. The CDR3 is 14 amino acids. Study observations and caveats: The secondary response was weaker, and its peak arrived faster, on day 5 versus 15. One caveat is that FACS-sorted repertoires could contain abundant clonotypes contaminating from the bulk population.

A few counts support this clonotype. Its antigen is unidentified. This TCR came from a man under 40 who received the YFV17D yellow fever vaccine. The rearrangement joins TRBV7-2 to TRBJ1-5; tentatively, D is TRBD1 (5 bases). The input for sequencing was PBMCs, taken 15 days after the yellow fever booster vaccination. The CDR3 loop reads CASSLQGGGQPQHF. CDR3 nucleotide sequence: TGTGCCAGCAGCTTGCAGGGAGGTGGCCAGCCCCAGCATTTT.